The 20 T cell receptor beta chains given below trace back to one sample, sequenced in a study of CD8+ T cells in alopecia areata. cDNA serving as the sequencing template came from extracted, reverse transcribed RNA. Assay used: immunoSEQ multiplex PCR; TCRdb lists only in-frame clones, some missing. Altogether 140,000 to 150,000 clones are present, roughly 54% being singletons, with the ten largest covering more than 15%. Noted treatment: oral pan-JAK inhibitor, 5-10 mg twice daily. Here the sequenced sample was CD8+ T cells sorted from blood, taken at week 4, from a patient treated with tofacitinib. These receptors all come from a human donor with alopecia areata.

This clone was observed a few times. V gene TRBV29-1 combines with J gene TRBJ2-5; tentatively, D is TRBD1 (5 bases). The CDR3 consists of 14 residues. V dropped 3 bases and J dropped 1 base, with 12 bases sitting between them. Germline V gene data show CDR1 as SQVTM and CDR2 as ANQGSEA. CDR3 protein: CSVDMDKSQETQYF. CDR3 in DNA: TGCAGCGTTGACATGGACAAGTCCCAAGAGACCCAGTACTTC.

The chain uses TRBV7-2 and TRBJ2-7; D possibly matches TRBD1 or TRBD2 (6 bases each). Germline CDR1 and CDR2: SGHTA and FQGNSA. CDR3 length: 16 amino acids. The V end was cut by 1 base, the J end by 1 base, with 14 bases between. CDR3: CASSLVIRGESYEQYF. The CDR3 coding sequence is TGTGCCAGCAGCTTAGTGATTAGGGGGGAATCCTACGAGCAGTACTTC.

V and J are TRBV27 and TRBJ1-1; D unresolved. CDR1 is MNHEY and CDR2 is SMNVEV in the germline V gene (reference sequence). The CDR3 has 15 residues. V was cut by 0 bases and J by 0 bases, with 8 bases left in between. The CDR3 DNA follows: TGTGCCAGCAGTTTATCGTCTGGGTTGAACACTGAAGCTTTCTTT. Residues: CASSLSSGLNTEAFF.

This clone has a handful of counts. The CDR3 reads CASNPSGGYQETQYF. The DNA for the CDR3 is TGTGCCAGCAATCCTAGCGGGGGGTACCAAGAGACCCAGTACTTC. The chain has TRBV6-5 and TRBJ2-5, with 11 bases identical to TRBD2. The CDR3 consists of 15 residues. J was trimmed by 0 bases and V by 7 bases; bases with no gene match: 4. Looked up from germline, CDR1 is MNHEY and CDR2 is SVGAGI.

The chain combines TRBV9 with TRBJ1-6; D gene ambiguous. This CDR3 has 12 amino acids. The V and J ends lost 4 bases and 10 bases respectively, with 9 bases between them. CDR1 is SGDLS, CDR2 YYNGEE, per germline. The CDR3 bases are TGTGCCAGCAGCTCCCACAACTCACCCCTCCACTTT. Protein product: CASSSHNSPLHF.

The chain couples TRBV4-1 to TRBJ2-7; 12 positions match TRBD1. The length of the CDR3 is 15 residues. The V gene's germline CDR1 is MGHRA and CDR2 YSYEKL. V trimming: 1 base; J trimming: 4 bases; junction bases outside the gene matches: 2. The CDR3: CASSQGGQGAYEQYF. The CDR3 DNA is TGCGCCAGCAGCCAAGGGGGACAGGGGGCTTACGAGCAGTACTTC.

The chain links TRBV30 to TRBJ2-3; D may be TRBD1 (5 bases). Germline CDR1 and CDR2: GTSNPN and SVGIG (reference sequence). V shed 3 bases and J shed 2 bases, with 15 bases lying between them. The CDR3 covers 15 residues. The CDR3 coding sequence is TGTGCCTGGAGGGCCGAACAGGTTATCACAGATACGCAGTATTTT. As protein: CAWRAEQVITDTQYF.

This clone was seen a single time. This chain joins TRBV30 and TRBJ2-2, with D possibly being TRBD2 (6 bases). The CDR3 loop spans 14 amino acids. The germline CDR1 and CDR2 sequences are GTSNPN and SVGIG (reference sequence). V lost 4 bases, J lost 6 bases, and 15 bases lay in between. CDR3 sequence: CAWMAGPRPGELFF. DNA for the CDR3: TGTGCCTGGATGGCGGGACCGAGACCCGGGGAGCTGTTTTTT.

A remark on this clone: Relative to the germline gene, one junction end is altered; a read error may explain this. The chain employs TRBV5-1 and TRBJ1-6; TRBD1 might be the D (6 bases). CDR1 SGHRS and CDR2 YFSETQ come from the germline V gene. The CDR3 is made up of 15 amino acids. The CDR3 protein is CASRLDSLRGWVLHF. The CDR3 DNA sequence: TGCGCCAGCAGGTTGGACAGCCTTCGGGGTTGGGTCCTCCACTTT.

The chain couples TRBV29-1 to TRBJ1-2; TRBD1 is a possible D gene (5 bases). V was pared by 3 bases and J by 5 bases, with 22 bases between. The CDR3 spans 16 residues. The germline CDR1 and CDR2 sequences are SQVTM and ANQGSEA. This chain's CDR3 is CSVEDSEGRRWYGYTF. For the CDR3, the DNA is TGCAGCGTTGAGGATAGCGAGGGGAGGAGGTGGTATGGCTACACCTTC.

The V and J genes are TRBV6-5 and TRBJ2-5; D may be TRBD1 (5 bases). CDR1 and CDR2 (germline): MNHEY, SVGAGI. The ends were cut back, 6 bases at V and 7 bases at J, with 15 bases in the middle. The CDR3 is 13 residues long. Here the CDR3 reads CASRVLEGVTQYF. In DNA form, the CDR3 reads TGTGCCAGCAGGGTTCTGGAAGGGGTGACCCAGTACTTC.

The chain carries TRBV27 and TRBJ1-4, with no clear D. The CDR3 spans 14 residues. V was trimmed by 2 bases and J by 3 bases, leaving 7 bases between them. Germline V lookup: CDR1 MNHEY, CDR2 SMNVEV (reference sequence). CDR3 protein: CASSLLPSNEKLFF. The CDR3 region has the DNA TGTGCCAGCAGTTTACTGCCGTCTAATGAAAAACTGTTTTTT.

The chain couples TRBV4-3 to TRBJ1-2; D unclear. Per the germline V gene, CDR1 is LGHNA and CDR2 is YSLEER. V shed 0 bases and J shed 3 bases, with 11 bases lying between them. This CDR3 has 15 residues. CDR3 coding DNA: TGCGCCAGCAGCCAAGATCGGGAAGAGGACTATGGCTACACCTTC. This sequence encodes CASSQDREEDYGYTF.

V and J are TRBV30 and TRBJ1-6; 7 positions match TRBD1. The J segment lost 7 bases and the V segment lost 0 bases, leaving 6 bases of the junction unmatched. From germline, CDR1 is GTSNPN and CDR2 SVGIG (reference sequence). The length of the CDR3 is 15 residues. DNA for the CDR3: TGTGCCTGGAGTGTAGTTCCGGGACAGAATTCACCCCTCCACTTT. This encodes CAWSVVPGQNSPLHF.

The chain joins TRBV10-3 to TRBJ2-1; D not resolved. The CDR3 loop spans 14 amino acids. V gave up 0 bases and J gave up 4 bases, with 7 bases separating them. Germline assignment: CDR1 ENHRY and CDR2 SYGVKD. The CDR3 reads CAISESATYNEQFF. CDR3 sequence (DNA): TGTGCCATCAGTGAGTCTGCTACATACAATGAGCAGTTCTTC.

This clone was seen a few times. V and J are TRBV5-1 and TRBJ2-7; weak D call: TRBD1 (5 bases). The CDR3 is 13 residues long. V was cut by 3 bases and J by 0 bases, with 7 bases left in between. Germline loops: CDR1 SGHRS, CDR2 YFSETQ. This CDR3 is CASSSDSSYEQYF. CDR3 DNA sequence: TGCGCCAGCAGCTCAGACAGCTCCTACGAGCAGTACTTC.

The chain's CDR3 is CASRHPGGAAKGYTF. The DNA of the CDR3 is TGTGCCAGCAGGCATCCAGGGGGCGCAGCGAAAGGCTACACCTTC. The chain uses TRBV5-6 and TRBJ1-2, with 8 bases matching TRBD1. Germline V CDR1 and CDR2: SGHDT, YYEEEE. There are 15 residues in the CDR3. Trimming removed 5 bases from V and 8 bases from J; junction bases left unmatched: 14.

V and J are TRBV5-6 and TRBJ2-1; D is ambiguous. CDR1 is SGHDT and CDR2 is YYEEEE in the germline V gene. The CDR3 is made up of 12 amino acids. The germline V and J ends were trimmed by 3 bases and 11 bases, with 12 bases remaining between them. The CDR3 protein is CASSSPGDQQFF. DNA for the CDR3: TGTGCCAGCAGCTCACCGGGCGATCAGCAGTTCTTC.

This clone was counted once. V usage is TRBV27 and J usage is TRBJ1-2, with 7 bases aligning to TRBD1. Trimming cost V 6 bases and J 4 bases; bases outside gene matches: 8. Germline lookup yields CDR1 MNHEY and CDR2 SMNVEV (reference sequence). The CDR3 covers 14 residues. Here the CDR3 reads CASRGDSWPYGYTF. In nucleotides, the CDR3 is TGTGCCAGCAGGGGGGACAGTTGGCCCTATGGCTACACCTTC.

This chain joins TRBV27 and TRBJ1-1, with D tentatively TRBD1 (5 bases). The CDR3 consists of 14 residues. V lost 4 bases, J lost 1 base, and 10 bases lay in between. Germline lookup yields CDR1 MNHEY and CDR2 SMNVEV (reference sequence). CDR3 protein: CASSSQGGNTEAFF. The CDR3, as DNA: TGTGCCAGCAGTTCCCAGGGTGGGAACACTGAAGCTTTCTTT.